A selection of T cell receptor beta chains follows, all from one sample in a study of shared clonotypes between healthy human individuals. The protocol was immunoSEQ multiplex PCR, while the TCRdb copy is restricted to in-frame clones and leaves out a portion. The data show fewer than 1.6 million clones, about 98.5% seen once. Sequenced sample: naive CD4+ T cells sorted from blood. Receptors were obtained from a man in his thirties or forties in good health. CDR3s include the opening cysteine and the closing phenylalanine or tryptophan. Fields, in order: V gene, clone size, J gene, D gene, CDR3 protein, CDR3 DNA. D genes are given only for firm matches. Some rows have no size entry. The others give once, few or many, or a class for an expanded clone.

V gene: TRBV6-1
clone size: once
J gene: TRBJ2-7
D gene: TRBD2
CDR3 protein: CASSRGSSGSREQYF
CDR3 DNA: TGTGCCAGCAGTCGGGGGTCTAGCGGGAGTCGCGAGCAGTACTTC

V gene: TRBV19
clone size: NA
J gene: TRBJ2-6
D gene: NA
CDR3 protein: CASSIMALAYGANVLTF
CDR3 DNA: TGTGCCAGTAGTATAATGGCACTCGCGTATGGGGCCAACGTCCTGACTTTC

V gene: TRBV28
clone size: NA
J gene: TRBJ2-7
D gene: NA
CDR3 protein: CASRNGGPSYEQYF
CDR3 DNA: TGTGCCAGCAGAAATGGGGGTCCCTCCTACGAGCAGTACTTC

V gene: TRBV13
clone size: NA
J gene: TRBJ1-5
D gene: TRBD1
CDR3 protein: CASSRRTGDSNQPQHF
CDR3 DNA: TGTGCCAGCAGCCGAAGGACAGGCGATAGCAATCAGCCCCAGCATTTT

V gene: TRBV6-5
clone size: NA
J gene: TRBJ2-3
D gene: TRBD2
CDR3 protein: CASSYRGTSGTDTQYF
CDR3 DNA: TGTGCCAGCAGTTACCGTGGGACTAGCGGCACAGATACGCAGTATTTT

V gene: TRBV29-1
clone size: NA
J gene: TRBJ2-7
D gene: TRBD1
CDR3 protein: CSVDGRGPYEQYF
CDR3 DNA: TGCAGCGTTGATGGCAGGGGGCCTTACGAGCAGTACTTC

V gene: TRBV10-3
clone size: once
J gene: TRBJ1-1
D gene: NA
CDR3 protein: CAIRTLQGLRTEAFF
CDR3 DNA: TGTGCCATCAGAACCCTTCAGGGGCTGCGCACTGAAGCTTTCTTT

V gene: TRBV28
clone size: NA
J gene: TRBJ1-2
D gene: NA
CDR3 protein: CASSLVGFAGYTF
CDR3 DNA: TGTGCCAGCAGTTTAGTAGGGTTTGCTGGCTACACCTTC

V gene: TRBV18
clone size: NA
J gene: TRBJ2-7
D gene: NA
CDR3 protein: CASSPRAYEQYF
CDR3 DNA: TGTGCCAGCTCACCAAGGGCCTACGAGCAGTACTTC

V gene: TRBV10-2
clone size: NA
J gene: TRBJ2-7
D gene: TRBD2
CDR3 protein: CASSGQAGMGEQYF
CDR3 DNA: TGCGCCAGCAGTGGCCAAGCGGGAATGGGCGAGCAGTACTTC

V gene: TRBV28
clone size: NA
J gene: TRBJ1-4
D gene: NA
CDR3 protein: CASSSPTTNEKLFF
CDR3 DNA: TGTGCCAGCAGTAGCCCAACAACTAATGAAAAACTGTTTTTT

V gene: TRBV2
clone size: NA
J gene: TRBJ2-1
D gene: NA
CDR3 protein: CASSENSYEQFF
CDR3 DNA: TGTGCCAGCAGTGAAAATAGCTATGAGCAGTTCTTC

V gene: TRBV7-9
clone size: NA
J gene: TRBJ1-3
D gene: NA
CDR3 protein: CASSNTSSGNTIYF
CDR3 DNA: TGTGCCAGCAGCAACACCAGCTCTGGAAACACCATATATTTT

V gene: TRBV7-2
clone size: NA
J gene: TRBJ2-2
D gene: TRBD1
CDR3 protein: CASSPGTGDSTGELFF
CDR3 DNA: TGTGCCAGCAGCCCCGGGACAGGGGATAGCACCGGGGAGCTGTTTTTT

V gene: TRBV5-1
clone size: NA
J gene: TRBJ2-1
D gene: TRBD2
CDR3 protein: CASSQSTLAGGRSEQFF
CDR3 DNA: TGCGCCAGCAGCCAAAGCACCCTAGCGGGAGGGCGGAGTGAGCAGTTCTTC

V gene: TRBV2
clone size: NA
J gene: TRBJ2-7
D gene: NA
CDR3 protein: CASTAYEQYF
CDR3 DNA: TGTGCCAGCACCGCCTACGAGCAGTACTTC

V gene: TRBV7-2
clone size: NA
J gene: TRBJ1-1
D gene: TRBD1
CDR3 protein: CASSKALLTGGETEAFF
CDR3 DNA: TGTGCCAGCAGCAAAGCCCTCCTTACAGGGGGGGAGACTGAAGCTTTCTTT

V gene: TRBV7-9
clone size: once
J gene: TRBJ2-3
D gene: TRBD2
CDR3 protein: CASAAGGPYTQYF
CDR3 DNA: TGTGCCAGCGCAGCGGGAGGGCCGTATACGCAGTATTTT

V gene: TRBV9
clone size: NA
J gene: TRBJ2-7
D gene: TRBD1
CDR3 protein: CASNPSGGTGTYEQYF
CDR3 DNA: TGTGCCAGCAACCCCTCGGGCGGGACAGGGACCTACGAGCAGTACTTC

V gene: TRBV29-1
clone size: NA
J gene: TRBJ2-1
D gene: TRBD2
CDR3 protein: CSGALAGGPNEQFF
CDR3 DNA: TGCAGCGGGGCACTAGCGGGAGGGCCTAATGAGCAGTTCTTC

V gene: TRBV19
clone size: NA
J gene: TRBJ2-2
D gene: NA
CDR3 protein: CASSSFPGEVGTGELFF
CDR3 DNA: TGTGCCAGTAGTTCTTTCCCCGGGGAGGTGGGCACCGGGGAGCTGTTTTTT

V gene: TRBV30
clone size: NA
J gene: TRBJ1-2
D gene: NA
CDR3 protein: CGGKGDSYYGYTF
CDR3 DNA: TGTGGGGGAAAGGGTGACAGCTACTATGGCTACACCTTC

V gene: TRBV5-4
clone size: NA
J gene: TRBJ2-5
D gene: NA
CDR3 protein: CASSPRGPAETQYF
CDR3 DNA: TGTGCCAGCAGCCCTCGAGGGCCGGCAGAGACCCAGTACTTC

V gene: TRBV28
clone size: NA
J gene: TRBJ1-5
D gene: NA
CDR3 protein: CASSSGRVNQPQHF
CDR3 DNA: TGTGCCAGCAGTTCGGGACGGGTGAATCAGCCCCAGCATTTT

V gene: TRBV29-1
clone size: NA
J gene: TRBJ2-3
D gene: TRBD1
CDR3 protein: CSVLRDRGTDTQYF
CDR3 DNA: TGCAGCGTTCTCCGGGACAGGGGCACAGATACGCAGTATTTT

V gene: TRBV5-1
clone size: NA
J gene: TRBJ2-5
D gene: NA
CDR3 protein: CASIRRGKETQYF
CDR3 DNA: TGCGCCAGCATCCGGAGGGGAAAAGAGACCCAGTACTTC

V gene: TRBV19
clone size: NA
J gene: TRBJ2-1
D gene: TRBD2
CDR3 protein: CASSTTGTSINEQFF
CDR3 DNA: TGTGCCAGTAGTACCACCGGGACTAGCATCAATGAGCAGTTCTTC

V gene: TRBV2
clone size: NA
J gene: TRBJ2-5
D gene: TRBD2
CDR3 protein: CASSVIAGPQTQYF
CDR3 DNA: TGTGCCAGCAGTGTAATAGCGGGACCCCAGACCCAGTACTTC

V gene: TRBV7-6
clone size: NA
J gene: TRBJ1-1
D gene: TRBD1
CDR3 protein: CASSLALNRGGTEAFF
CDR3 DNA: TGTGCCAGCAGCTTAGCGTTGAACAGGGGGGGAACTGAAGCTTTCTTT

V gene: TRBV18
clone size: NA
J gene: TRBJ2-1
D gene: TRBD1
CDR3 protein: CASSPQPQGSSYNEQFF
CDR3 DNA: TGTGCCAGCTCACCTCAACCACAGGGGAGCTCCTACAATGAGCAGTTCTTC

V gene: TRBV7-8
clone size: NA
J gene: TRBJ2-3
D gene: NA
CDR3 protein: CASAADTQYF
CDR3 DNA: TGTGCCAGCGCGGCAGATACGCAGTATTTT

V gene: TRBV7-8
clone size: once
J gene: TRBJ2-5
D gene: NA
CDR3 protein: CASKTGHQETQYF
CDR3 DNA: TGTGCCAGCAAGACAGGCCACCAAGAGACCCAGTACTTC

V gene: TRBV2
clone size: NA
J gene: TRBJ2-2
D gene: NA
CDR3 protein: CASSESVGAVGGGELFF
CDR3 DNA: TGTGCCAGCAGTGAATCGGTAGGAGCGGTTGGCGGCGGGGAGCTGTTTTTT

V gene: TRBV6-1
clone size: NA
J gene: TRBJ1-5
D gene: NA
CDR3 protein: CASSEVRVGQPQHF
CDR3 DNA: TGTGCCAGCAGTGAAGTCAGGGTGGGACAGCCCCAGCATTTT

V gene: TRBV28
clone size: NA
J gene: TRBJ1-1
D gene: NA
CDR3 protein: CASSLSSGGNTEAFF
CDR3 DNA: TGTGCCAGCAGTTTAAGTTCCGGGGGGAACACTGAAGCTTTCTTT

V gene: TRBV18
clone size: NA
J gene: TRBJ2-2
D gene: NA
CDR3 protein: CASSPPSGGAGGELFF
CDR3 DNA: TGTGCCAGCTCACCCCCCTCGGGGGGCGCAGGCGGGGAGCTGTTTTTT

V gene: TRBV6-5
clone size: once
J gene: TRBJ2-1
D gene: TRBD1
CDR3 protein: CASSADRVAYNEQFF
CDR3 DNA: TGTGCCAGCAGTGCGGACAGGGTAGCATACAATGAGCAGTTCTTC

V gene: TRBV5-1
clone size: NA
J gene: TRBJ2-5
D gene: NA
CDR3 protein: CASSLRGETQYF
CDR3 DNA: TGCGCCAGTTCTCTAAGGGGGGAGACCCAGTACTTC

V gene: TRBV9
clone size: NA
J gene: TRBJ2-2
D gene: TRBD2
CDR3 protein: CASSAVSGSFGELFF
CDR3 DNA: TGTGCCAGCAGCGCGGTTAGCGGGAGTTTCGGGGAGCTGTTTTTT

V gene: TRBV6-1
clone size: NA
J gene: TRBJ2-5
D gene: NA
CDR3 protein: CASSVQPQETQYF
CDR3 DNA: TGTGCCAGCAGTGTGCAGCCTCAAGAGACCCAGTACTTC

V gene: TRBV29-1
clone size: NA
J gene: TRBJ2-7
D gene: NA
CDR3 protein: CSVIRGTYEQYF
CDR3 DNA: TGCAGCGTTATAAGAGGGACCTACGAGCAGTACTTC

V gene: TRBV2
clone size: NA
J gene: TRBJ2-4
D gene: TRBD1
CDR3 protein: CASSAETGWFSDKNIQYF
CDR3 DNA: TGTGCCAGCAGTGCCGAGACAGGGTGGTTTTCCGACAAAAACATTCAGTACTTC

V gene: TRBV7-9
clone size: once
J gene: TRBJ1-3
D gene: TRBD1
CDR3 protein: CASSLAGTEGNTIYF
CDR3 DNA: TGTGCCAGCAGCTTAGCCGGGACAGAAGGAAACACCATATATTTT

V gene: TRBV27
clone size: NA
J gene: TRBJ1-5
D gene: TRBD1
CDR3 protein: CASSFGTGSRQPQHF
CDR3 DNA: TGTGCCAGCAGTTTCGGGACAGGGTCTAGGCAGCCCCAGCATTTT

V gene: TRBV7-8
clone size: NA
J gene: TRBJ2-2
D gene: NA
CDR3 protein: CASSLFIADSTGELFF
CDR3 DNA: TGTGCCAGCAGCTTATTCATAGCAGATTCCACCGGGGAGCTGTTTTTT

V gene: TRBV5-1
clone size: NA
J gene: TRBJ2-3
D gene: TRBD1
CDR3 protein: CASSLGGQGSTDTQYF
CDR3 DNA: TGCGCCAGCAGCTTGGGAGGACAGGGGAGTACAGATACGCAGTATTTT

V gene: TRBV5-6
clone size: once
J gene: TRBJ2-7
D gene: NA
CDR3 protein: CASSLGHSYEQYF
CDR3 DNA: TGTGCCAGCAGCTTGGGACACTCCTACGAGCAGTACTTC

V gene: TRBV18
clone size: NA
J gene: TRBJ2-5
D gene: NA
CDR3 protein: CASSPTTEQETQYF
CDR3 DNA: TGTGCCAGCTCACCAACGACAGAACAAGAGACCCAGTACTTC

V gene: TRBV27
clone size: NA
J gene: TRBJ1-1
D gene: NA
CDR3 protein: CASSLSSTVGNTEAFF
CDR3 DNA: TGTGCCAGCAGTTTATCTTCGACTGTGGGGAACACTGAAGCTTTCTTT

V gene: TRBV5-1
clone size: NA
J gene: TRBJ2-5
D gene: NA
CDR3 protein: CASRQGGADQETQYF
CDR3 DNA: TGCGCCTCCCGGCAAGGGGGGGCGGACCAAGAGACCCAGTACTTC

V gene: TRBV5-4
clone size: NA
J gene: TRBJ2-2
D gene: NA
CDR3 protein: CASSLVSTGELFF
CDR3 DNA: TGTGCCAGCAGCTTGGTCTCTACCGGGGAGCTGTTTTTT

V gene: TRBV7-2
clone size: NA
J gene: TRBJ2-3
D gene: NA
CDR3 protein: CASSPRGSSYTDTQYF
CDR3 DNA: TGTGCCAGCAGCCCCCGGGGGAGCTCATACACAGATACGCAGTATTTT

V gene: TRBV11-2
clone size: NA
J gene: TRBJ1-2
D gene: NA
CDR3 protein: CASSLGAGDIGYTF
CDR3 DNA: TGTGCCAGCAGCTTGGGGGCGGGGGACATAGGCTACACCTTC

V gene: TRBV18
clone size: NA
J gene: TRBJ2-7
D gene: NA
CDR3 protein: CASSPPGSLFYEQYF
CDR3 DNA: TGTGCCAGCTCACCACCCGGTAGCTTGTTCTACGAGCAGTACTTC

V gene: TRBV29-1
clone size: NA
J gene: TRBJ2-5
D gene: NA
CDR3 protein: CSVVHRQETQYF
CDR3 DNA: TGCAGCGTTGTCCACAGACAAGAGACCCAGTACTTC